This TCR beta chain was identified in a study of T cell responses to AZD1222 COVID-19 vaccine. General observations from the study: Unmutated variant regions are reportedly the target of nearly half of TCRs that are spike-specific. Across the whole spike, CD4 TCRs peaked at regions 160-218 and 743-854.

This clone was counted between two and nine times. Its matching antigen is unknown. CDR1 is SGDLS and CDR2 is YYNGEE in the germline V gene. V gave up 3 bases and J gave up 0 bases, with 13 bases separating them. The CDR3 length is 17 residues. The data were produced by immunoSEQ multiplex PCR, yet TCRdb's version contains in-frame clones alone and is incomplete. The profile shows more than 120,000 clones, just over 85% of them singletons. This specimen consisted of peripheral blood, obtained 28 days after the second AZD1222 dose. The rearrangement links TRBV9 to TRBJ2-6; weak D call: TRBD2 (5 bases). The origin of this receptor is an adult who received the AZD1222 COVID-19 vaccine. The CDR3 region is CASSGGGHFSGANVLTF. The CDR3 coding sequence is TGTGCCAGCAGCGGAGGAGGCCACTTCTCTGGGGCCAACGTCCTGACTTTC.